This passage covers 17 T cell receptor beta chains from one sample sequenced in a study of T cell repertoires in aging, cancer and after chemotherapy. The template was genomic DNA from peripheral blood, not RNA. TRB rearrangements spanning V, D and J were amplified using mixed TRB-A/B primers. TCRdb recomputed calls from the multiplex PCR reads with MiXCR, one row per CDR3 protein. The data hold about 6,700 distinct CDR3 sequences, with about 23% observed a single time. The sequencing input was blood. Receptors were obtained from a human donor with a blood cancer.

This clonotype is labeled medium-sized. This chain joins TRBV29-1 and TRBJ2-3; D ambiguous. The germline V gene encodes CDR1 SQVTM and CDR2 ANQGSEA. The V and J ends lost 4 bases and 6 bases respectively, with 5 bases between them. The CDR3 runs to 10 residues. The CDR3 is CSVGEDTQYF. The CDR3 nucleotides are TGCAGCGTTGGAGAGGATACGCAGTATTTT.

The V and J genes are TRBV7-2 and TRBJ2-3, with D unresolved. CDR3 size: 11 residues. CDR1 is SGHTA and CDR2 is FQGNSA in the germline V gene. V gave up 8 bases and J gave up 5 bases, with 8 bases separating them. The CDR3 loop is CASATKDTQYF. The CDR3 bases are TGTGCCAGCGCAACCAAAGATACGCAGTATTTT.

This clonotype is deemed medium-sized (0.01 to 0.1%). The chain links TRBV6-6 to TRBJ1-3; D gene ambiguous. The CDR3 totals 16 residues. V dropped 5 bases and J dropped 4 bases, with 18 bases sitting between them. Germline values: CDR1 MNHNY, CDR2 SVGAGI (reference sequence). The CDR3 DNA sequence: TGTGCCAGCAGTGACCCAGGTGAGGCGAGAGGAAACACCATATATTTT. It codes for CASSDPGEARGNTIYF.

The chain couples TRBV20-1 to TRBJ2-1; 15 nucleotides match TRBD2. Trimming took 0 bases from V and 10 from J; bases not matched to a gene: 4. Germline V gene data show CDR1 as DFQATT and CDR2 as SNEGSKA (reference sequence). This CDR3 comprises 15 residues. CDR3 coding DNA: TGCAGTGCTAGAGACTCCGGGACTAGCGGGAGGGAGCAGTTCTTC. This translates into CSARDSGTSGREQFF.

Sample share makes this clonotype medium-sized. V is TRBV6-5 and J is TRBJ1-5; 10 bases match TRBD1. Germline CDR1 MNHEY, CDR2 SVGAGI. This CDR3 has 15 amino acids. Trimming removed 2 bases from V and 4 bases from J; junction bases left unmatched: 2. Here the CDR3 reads CASSYGTGANQPQHF. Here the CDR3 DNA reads TGTGCCAGCAGTTACGGGACAGGGGCTAATCAGCCCCAGCATTTT.

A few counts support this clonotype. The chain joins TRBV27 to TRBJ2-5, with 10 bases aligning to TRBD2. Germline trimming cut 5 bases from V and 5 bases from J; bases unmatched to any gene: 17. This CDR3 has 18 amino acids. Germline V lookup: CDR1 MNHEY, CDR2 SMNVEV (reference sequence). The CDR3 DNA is TGTGCCAGCAGTCCCCGGATAGCGGGAGGCATCTTGGGGGAGACCCAGTACTTC. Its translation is CASSPRIAGGILGETQYF.

DNA for the CDR3: TGTGCCAGCAGCTTTTTCGGGACAGGCCAGCACGGGACCCAGTACTTC. This sequence encodes CASSFFGTGQHGTQYF. This chain connects TRBV7-9 to TRBJ2-5; 8 bases agree with TRBD1. The CDR3 totals 16 residues. V gave up 3 bases and J gave up 7 bases; unmatched junction bases: 13. In germline, CDR1 is SEHNR, CDR2 FQNEAQ (reference sequence).

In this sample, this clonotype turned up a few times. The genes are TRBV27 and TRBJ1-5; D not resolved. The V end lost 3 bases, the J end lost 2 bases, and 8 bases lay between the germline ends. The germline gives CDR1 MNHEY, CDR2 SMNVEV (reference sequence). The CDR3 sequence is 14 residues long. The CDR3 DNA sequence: TGTGCCAGCAGTTTCCGGGGTGGCAATCAGCCCCAGCATTTT. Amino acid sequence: CASSFRGGNQPQHF.

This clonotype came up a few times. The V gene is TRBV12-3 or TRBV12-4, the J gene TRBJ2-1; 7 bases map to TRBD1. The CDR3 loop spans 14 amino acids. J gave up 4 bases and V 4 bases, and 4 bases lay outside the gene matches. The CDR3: CASSYDREYNEQFF. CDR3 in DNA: TGTGCCAGCAGTTATGACAGGGAATACAATGAGCAGTTCTTC.

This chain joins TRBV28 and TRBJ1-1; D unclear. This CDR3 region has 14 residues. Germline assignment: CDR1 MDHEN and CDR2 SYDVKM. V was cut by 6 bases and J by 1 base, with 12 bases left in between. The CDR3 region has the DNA TGTGCCAGCAGCCTTACAGTACCGAACACTGAAGCTTTCTTT. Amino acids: CASSLTVPNTEAFF.

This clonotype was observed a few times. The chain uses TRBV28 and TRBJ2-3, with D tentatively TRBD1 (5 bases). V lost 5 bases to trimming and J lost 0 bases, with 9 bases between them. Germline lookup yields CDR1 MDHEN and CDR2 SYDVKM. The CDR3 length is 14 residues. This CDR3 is CASSPQGSTDTQYF. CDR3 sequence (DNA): TGTGCCAGCAGTCCGCAGGGTAGCACAGATACGCAGTATTTT.

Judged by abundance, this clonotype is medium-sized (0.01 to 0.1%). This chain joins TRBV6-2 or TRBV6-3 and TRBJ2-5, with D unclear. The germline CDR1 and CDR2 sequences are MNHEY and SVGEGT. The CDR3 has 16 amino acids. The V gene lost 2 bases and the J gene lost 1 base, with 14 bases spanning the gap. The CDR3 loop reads CASSYGEGRTQETQYF. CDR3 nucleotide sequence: TGTGCCAGCAGTTACGGAGAAGGTCGCACCCAAGAGACCCAGTACTTC.

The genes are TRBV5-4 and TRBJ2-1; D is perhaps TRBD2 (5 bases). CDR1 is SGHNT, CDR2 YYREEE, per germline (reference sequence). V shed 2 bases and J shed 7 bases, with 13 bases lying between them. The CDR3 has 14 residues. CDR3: CASSFKNGENEQFF. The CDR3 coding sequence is TGTGCCAGCAGCTTTAAAAACGGGGAGAATGAGCAGTTCTTC.

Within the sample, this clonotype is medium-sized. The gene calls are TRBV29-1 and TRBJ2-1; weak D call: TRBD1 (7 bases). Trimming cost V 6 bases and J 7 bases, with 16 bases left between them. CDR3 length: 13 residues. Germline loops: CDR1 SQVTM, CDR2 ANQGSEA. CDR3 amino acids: CSVQGGIHNEQFF. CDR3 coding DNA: TGCAGCGTCCAGGGGGGAATTCATAATGAGCAGTTCTTC.

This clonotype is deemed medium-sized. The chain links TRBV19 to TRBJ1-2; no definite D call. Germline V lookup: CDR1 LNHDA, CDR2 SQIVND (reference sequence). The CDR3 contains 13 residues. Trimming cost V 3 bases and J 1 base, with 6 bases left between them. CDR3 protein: CASSMGNNYGYTF. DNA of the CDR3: TGTGCCAGTAGTATGGGGAATAACTATGGCTACACCTTC.

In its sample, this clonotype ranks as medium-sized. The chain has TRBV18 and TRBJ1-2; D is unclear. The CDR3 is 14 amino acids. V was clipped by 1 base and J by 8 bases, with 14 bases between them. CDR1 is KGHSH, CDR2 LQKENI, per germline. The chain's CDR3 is CASSPRATFSGYTF. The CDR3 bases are TGTGCCAGCTCACCACGGGCAACGTTCTCAGGCTACACCTTC. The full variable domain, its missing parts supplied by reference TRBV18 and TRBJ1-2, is NAGVMQNPRHLVRRRGQEARLRCSPMKGHSHVYWYRQLPEEGLKFMVYLQKENIIDESGMPKERFSAEFPKEGPSILRIQQVVRGDSAAYFCASSPRATFSGYTFGSGTRLTVV.

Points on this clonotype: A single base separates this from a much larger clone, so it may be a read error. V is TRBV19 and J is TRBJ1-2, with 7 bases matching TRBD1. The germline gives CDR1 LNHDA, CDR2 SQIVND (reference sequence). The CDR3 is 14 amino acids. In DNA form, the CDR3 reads TGTGCCGGTAGTGGCTCTCGGGACAGCTATGGCTACACCTTC. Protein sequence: CAGSGSRDSYGYTF.